The clone carrying this TCR beta chain was seen just once. Authors' analysis steps: After removing out-of-frame reads, over 2 million distinct TCRbeta sequences remained. Profiled with immunoSEQ multiplex PCR; TCRdb holds only in-frame clones, not every one. The V and J calls and clone size were taken over from that table, and D and trimming were inferred from the DNA. Of about 48,000 clones in the sample, more than 70% were seen once. The J segment lost 2 bases and the V segment lost 5 bases, leaving 9 bases of the junction unmatched. Per the germline V gene, CDR1 is SGHNT and CDR2 is YENEEA. This CDR3 is 17 amino acids long. Single viable CD3+CD4+CD8-CD45RO+ cells were sorted as the memory CD4+ T cells. These data originate in a study of memory CD4+ T cells and cytomegalovirus serostatus. The overall study: Healthy Belgian adult donors included about nine CMV-positive and 24 CMV-negative people.

What was sequenced was memory CD4+ T cells from blood. V gene TRBV11-3 combines with J gene TRBJ2-2; 9 nucleotides align to TRBD1. The receptor was isolated from an adult in good health and CMV-seronegative. The CDR3 protein is CASSPAQDRGNTGELFF. The CDR3 DNA sequence: TGTGCCAGCAGCCCGGCCCAGGACAGGGGAAACACCGGGGAGCTGTTTTTT.